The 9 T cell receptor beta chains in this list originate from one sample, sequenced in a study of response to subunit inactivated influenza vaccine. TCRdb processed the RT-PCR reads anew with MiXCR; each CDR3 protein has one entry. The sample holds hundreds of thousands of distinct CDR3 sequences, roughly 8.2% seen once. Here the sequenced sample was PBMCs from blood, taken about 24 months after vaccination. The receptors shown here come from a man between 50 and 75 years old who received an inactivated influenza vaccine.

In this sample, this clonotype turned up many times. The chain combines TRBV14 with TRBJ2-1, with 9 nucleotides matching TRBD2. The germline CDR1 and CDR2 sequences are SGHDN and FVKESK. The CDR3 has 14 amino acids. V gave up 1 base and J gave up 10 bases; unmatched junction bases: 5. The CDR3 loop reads CASSQGLAGLEQFF. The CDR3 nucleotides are TGTGCCAGCAGCCAAGGTCTAGCGGGACTAGAGCAGTTCTTC. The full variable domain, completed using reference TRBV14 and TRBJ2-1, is EAGVTQFPSHSVIEKGQTVTLRCDPISGHDNLYWYRRVMGKEIKFLLHFVKESKQDESGMPNNRFLAERTGGTYSTLKVQPAELEDSGVYFCASSQGLAGLEQFFGPGTRLTVL.

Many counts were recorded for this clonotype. The CDR3 DNA reads as TGTGCCAGCTCACCACCAAGCGGGGGGGCATCTGAGCAGTTCTTC. As protein: CASSPPSGGASEQFF. This chain joins TRBV18 and TRBJ2-1; 10 bases are shared with TRBD2. The J segment lost 9 bases and the V segment lost 0 bases, leaving 5 bases of the junction unmatched. Germline-derived CDR1 and CDR2 are KGHSH and LQKENI. The CDR3 has 15 residues.

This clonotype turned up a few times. The CDR3: CATSDSPPQYGYTF. The CDR3 coding sequence is TGTGCCACCAGTGATAGCCCACCTCAATATGGCTACACCTTC. The chain has TRBV24-1 and TRBJ1-2; D not resolved. Germline loops: CDR1 KGHDR, CDR2 SFDVKD. The CDR3 consists of 14 residues. Trimming shortened V by 3 bases and J by 5 bases, and 12 bases separated the two germline ends.

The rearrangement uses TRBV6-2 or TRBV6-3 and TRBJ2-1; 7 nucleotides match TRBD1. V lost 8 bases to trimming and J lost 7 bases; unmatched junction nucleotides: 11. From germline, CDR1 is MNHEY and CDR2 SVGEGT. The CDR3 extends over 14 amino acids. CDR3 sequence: CASRHRGPLNEQFF. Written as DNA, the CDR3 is TGTGCCAGCCGTCACAGGGGCCCGTTGAATGAGCAGTTCTTC.

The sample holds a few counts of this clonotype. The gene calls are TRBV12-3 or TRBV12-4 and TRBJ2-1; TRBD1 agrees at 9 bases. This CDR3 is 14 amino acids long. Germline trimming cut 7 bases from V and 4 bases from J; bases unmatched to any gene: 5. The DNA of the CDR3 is TGTGCCAGCACCGCAGACAGGGGGTACAATGAGCAGTTCTTC. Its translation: CASTADRGYNEQFF.

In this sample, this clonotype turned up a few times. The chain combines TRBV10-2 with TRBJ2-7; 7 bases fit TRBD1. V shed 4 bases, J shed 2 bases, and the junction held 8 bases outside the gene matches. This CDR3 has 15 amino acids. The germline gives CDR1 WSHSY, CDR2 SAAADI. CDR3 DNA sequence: TGCGCCAGCAGTGCTACGACAGGGTTCACCTACGAGCAGTACTTC. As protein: CASSATTGFTYEQYF.

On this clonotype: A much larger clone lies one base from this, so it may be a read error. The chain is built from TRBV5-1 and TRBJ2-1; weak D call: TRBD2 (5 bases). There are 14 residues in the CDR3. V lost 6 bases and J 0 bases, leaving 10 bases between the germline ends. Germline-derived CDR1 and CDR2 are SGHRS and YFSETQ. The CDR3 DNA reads TGCGCCAGCATTAGCGATAGCTCCTACAATGAGCAGTTCTTC. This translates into CASISDSSYNEQFF.

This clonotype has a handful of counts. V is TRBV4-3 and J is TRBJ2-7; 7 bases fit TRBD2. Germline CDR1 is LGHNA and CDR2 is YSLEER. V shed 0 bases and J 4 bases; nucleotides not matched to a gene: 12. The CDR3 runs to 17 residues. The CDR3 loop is CASSQDGRTSRTYEQYF. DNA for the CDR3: TGCGCCAGCAGCCAAGATGGACGGACTAGTAGGACGTACGAGCAGTACTTC.

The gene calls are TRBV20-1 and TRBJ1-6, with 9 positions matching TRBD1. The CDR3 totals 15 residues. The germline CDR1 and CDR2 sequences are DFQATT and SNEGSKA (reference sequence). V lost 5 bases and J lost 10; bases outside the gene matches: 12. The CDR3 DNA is TGCAGTGCTGGGGGTTCTGGGACAGGGTCATCACCCCTCCACTTT. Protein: CSAGGSGTGSSPLHF.